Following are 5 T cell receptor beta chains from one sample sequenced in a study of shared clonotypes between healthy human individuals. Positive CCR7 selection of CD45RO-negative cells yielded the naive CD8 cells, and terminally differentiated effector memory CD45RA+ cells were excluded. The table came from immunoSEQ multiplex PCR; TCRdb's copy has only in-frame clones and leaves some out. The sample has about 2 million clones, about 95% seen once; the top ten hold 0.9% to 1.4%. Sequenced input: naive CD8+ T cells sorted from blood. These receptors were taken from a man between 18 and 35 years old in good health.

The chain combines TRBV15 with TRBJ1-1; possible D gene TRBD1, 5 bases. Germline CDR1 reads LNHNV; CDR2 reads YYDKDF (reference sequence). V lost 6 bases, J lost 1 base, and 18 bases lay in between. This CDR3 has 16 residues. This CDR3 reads CATSILGEGTNTEAFF. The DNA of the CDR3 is TGTGCCACCAGTATTCTCGGGGAGGGGACGAACACTGAAGCTTTCTTT.

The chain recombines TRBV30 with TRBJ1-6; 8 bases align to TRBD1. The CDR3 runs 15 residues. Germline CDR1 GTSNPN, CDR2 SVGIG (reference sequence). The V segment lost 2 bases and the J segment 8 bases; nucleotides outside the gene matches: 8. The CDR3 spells CAWSLMTGEDSPLHF. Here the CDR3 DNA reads TGTGCCTGGAGTCTAATGACAGGGGAGGATTCACCCCTCCACTTT.

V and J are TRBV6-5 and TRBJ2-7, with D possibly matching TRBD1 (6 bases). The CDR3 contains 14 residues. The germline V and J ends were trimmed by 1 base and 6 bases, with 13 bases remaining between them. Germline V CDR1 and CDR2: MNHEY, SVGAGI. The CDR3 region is CASSYWNQGFEQYF. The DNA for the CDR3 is TGTGCCAGCAGTTACTGGAATCAGGGGTTCGAGCAGTACTTC.

The CDR3 reads CSASDLEQYF. DNA of the CDR3: TGCAGTGCTAGCGACCTCGAGCAGTACTTC. The gene calls are TRBV20-1 and TRBJ2-7, with no clear D. The germline gives CDR1 DFQATT, CDR2 SNEGSKA (reference sequence). The CDR3 is made up of 10 amino acids. The V gene lost 3 bases and the J gene lost 6 bases, with 6 bases spanning the gap.

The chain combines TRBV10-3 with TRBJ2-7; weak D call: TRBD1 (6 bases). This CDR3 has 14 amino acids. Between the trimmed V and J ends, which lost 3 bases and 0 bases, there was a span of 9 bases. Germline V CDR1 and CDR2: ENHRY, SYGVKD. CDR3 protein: CAISDEGVSYEQYF. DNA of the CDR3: TGTGCCATCAGTGACGAGGGGGTCTCCTACGAGCAGTACTTC.